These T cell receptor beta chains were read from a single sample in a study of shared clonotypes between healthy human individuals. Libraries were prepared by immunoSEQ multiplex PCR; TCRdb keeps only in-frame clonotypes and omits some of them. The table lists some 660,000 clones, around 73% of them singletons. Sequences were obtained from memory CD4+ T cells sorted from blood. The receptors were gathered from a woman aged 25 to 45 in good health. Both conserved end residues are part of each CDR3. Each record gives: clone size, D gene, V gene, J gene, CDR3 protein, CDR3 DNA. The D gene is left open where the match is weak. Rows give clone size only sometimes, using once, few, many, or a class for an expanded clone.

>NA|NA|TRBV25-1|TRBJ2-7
CASSESESYEQYF
TGTGCCAGCAGTGAATCGGAGAGCTACGAGCAGTACTTC
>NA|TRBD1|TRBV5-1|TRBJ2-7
CASSSGTGYEQYF
TGCGCCAGCAGCTCTGGGACAGGGTACGAGCAGTACTTC
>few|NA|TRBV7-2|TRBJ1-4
CASSLVGGTNEKLFF
TGTGCCAGCAGCTTAGTGGGGGGCACTAATGAAAAACTGTTTTTT
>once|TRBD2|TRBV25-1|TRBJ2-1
CASSVLAGPGEQFF
TGTGCCAGCAGTGTACTAGCGGGGCCGGGTGAGCAGTTCTTC
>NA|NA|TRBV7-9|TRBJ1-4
CASSSRMEKLFF
TGTGCCAGCAGCTCGAGGATGGAAAAACTGTTTTTT
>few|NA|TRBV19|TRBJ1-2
CASSSDDGGRHYGYTF
TGTGCCAGTAGTTCGGATGACGGGGGCAGGCACTATGGCTACACCTTC
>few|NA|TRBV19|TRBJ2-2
CASSIRLGELFF
TGTGCCAGTAGTATTAGACTCGGGGAGCTGTTTTTT
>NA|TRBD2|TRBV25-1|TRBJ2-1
CASSEVEGTSDYYNEQFF
TGTGCCAGCAGTGAAGTGGAGGGGACTAGCGATTACTACAATGAGCAGTTCTTC
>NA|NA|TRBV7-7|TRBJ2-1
CASSLTSGVYNEQFF
TGTGCCAGCAGCTTAACTAGTGGTGTTTACAATGAGCAGTTCTTC
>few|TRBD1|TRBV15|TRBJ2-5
CATSRLGQGEETQYF
TGTGCCACCAGCAGACTGGGACAGGGCGAAGAGACCCAGTACTTC
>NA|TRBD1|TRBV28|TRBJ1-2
CASSFEGGVYGYTF
TGTGCCAGCAGTTTTGAAGGGGGCGTCTATGGCTACACCTTC
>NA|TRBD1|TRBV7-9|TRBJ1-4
CASSLDKGGREKLFF
TGTGCCAGCAGCTTAGATAAAGGGGGCCGGGAAAAACTGTTTTTT
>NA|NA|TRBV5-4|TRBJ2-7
CASSSQGNADEQYF
TGTGCCAGCAGCTCCCAGGGGAACGCCGACGAGCAGTACTTC
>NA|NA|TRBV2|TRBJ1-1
CASSDKGMNTEAFF
TGTGCCAGCAGTGACAAGGGTATGAACACTGAAGCTTTCTTT
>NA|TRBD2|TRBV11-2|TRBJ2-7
CASSFSAGGGYEQYF
TGTGCCAGCAGCTTTTCAGCGGGAGGCGGTTACGAGCAGTACTTC
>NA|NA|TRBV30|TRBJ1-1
CAWSRVQEGWTNTEAFF
TGTGCCTGGAGTCGGGTACAGGAGGGATGGACGAACACTGAAGCTTTCTTT
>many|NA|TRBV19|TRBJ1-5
CASSTQRYQPQHF
TGTGCCAGTAGTACACAGCGTTATCAGCCCCAGCATTTT
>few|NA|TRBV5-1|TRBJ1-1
CASSPGHEGTEAFF
TGCGCCAGCAGCCCGGGACATGAAGGGACTGAAGCTTTCTTT
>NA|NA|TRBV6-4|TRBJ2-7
CASSDSGWLAPYEQYF
TGTGCCAGCAGTGACTCGGGATGGCTAGCTCCCTACGAGCAGTACTTC
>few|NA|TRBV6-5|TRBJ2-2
CASSYSGFGELFF
TGTGCCAGCAGTTACTCTGGCTTCGGGGAGCTGTTTTTT
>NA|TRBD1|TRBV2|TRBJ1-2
CASTTTGAGYGYTF
TGTGCCAGCACTACGACAGGGGCCGGCTATGGCTACACCTTC
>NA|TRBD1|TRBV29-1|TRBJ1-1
CSVEGGDRTFFPNTEAFF
TGCAGCGTTGAAGGGGGGGACAGGACTTTTTTCCCCAACACTGAAGCTTTCTTT
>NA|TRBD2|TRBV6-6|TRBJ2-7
CASSYRGTSGYEQYF
TGTGCCAGCAGTTACCGGGGGACTAGCGGCTACGAGCAGTACTTC
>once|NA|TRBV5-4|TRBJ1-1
CASSSEAEAFF
TGTGCCAGCAGCTCCGAAGCTGAAGCTTTCTTT
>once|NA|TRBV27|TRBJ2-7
CASSYLSGPPYEQYF
TGTGCCAGCAGTTACCTAAGCGGGCCCCCCTACGAGCAGTACTTC
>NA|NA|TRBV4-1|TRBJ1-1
CASSQESQRTEAFF
TGCGCCAGCAGCCAAGAAAGCCAACGCACTGAAGCTTTCTTT
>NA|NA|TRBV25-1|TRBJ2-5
CASSHRTSQETQYF
TGTGCCAGCAGTCATAGGACCTCCCAAGAGACCCAGTACTTC
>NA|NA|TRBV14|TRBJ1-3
CASSPGHSGNTIYF
TGTGCCAGCAGCCCGGGACACTCTGGAAACACCATATATTTT
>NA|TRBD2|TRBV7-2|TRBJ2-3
CASSFARLASGSTDTQYF
TGTGCCAGCAGCTTTGCCCGCCTCGCTAGCGGGAGCACAGATACGCAGTATTTT
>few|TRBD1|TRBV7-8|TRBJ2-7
CASSLRQGAPEQYF
TGTGCCAGCAGCTTACGACAGGGGGCGCCTGAGCAGTACTTC
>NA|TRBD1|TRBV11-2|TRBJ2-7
CASSFYRGKYEQYF
TGTGCCAGCAGCTTCTACAGGGGGAAATACGAGCAGTACTTC
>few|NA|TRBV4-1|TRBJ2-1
CASSQGLRGYKFF
TGCGCCAGCAGCCAAGGGTTAAGGGGGTACAAGTTCTTC
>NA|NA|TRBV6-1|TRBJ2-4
CASSVVTTKNIQYF
TGTGCCAGCAGTGTTGTCACCACCAAAAACATTCAGTACTTC
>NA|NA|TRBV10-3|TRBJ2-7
CATKGRSNYEQYF
TGTGCCACCAAGGGAAGGTCCAACTACGAGCAGTACTTC
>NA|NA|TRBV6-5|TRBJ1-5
CASRSGLWGRQPQHF
TGTGCCAGCAGAAGCGGGTTATGGGGACGCCAGCCCCAGCATTTT
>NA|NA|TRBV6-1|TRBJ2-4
CASSGLAKNIQYF
TGTGCCAGCAGTGGACTAGCCAAAAACATTCAGTACTTC
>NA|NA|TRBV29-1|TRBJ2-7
CSVESQAGNEQYF
TGCAGCGTTGAGTCGCAGGCGGGGAACGAGCAGTACTTC
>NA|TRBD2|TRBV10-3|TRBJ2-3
CAIGPSGRAGTQYF
TGTGCCATCGGGCCTAGCGGGAGAGCAGGTACGCAGTATTTT
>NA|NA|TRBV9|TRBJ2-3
CASSVVAGTDTQYF
TGTGCCAGCAGCGTAGTGGCTGGCACAGATACGCAGTATTTT
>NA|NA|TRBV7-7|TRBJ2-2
CASTVGTNTGELFF
TGTGCCAGCACGGTGGGCACGAACACCGGGGAGCTGTTTTTT
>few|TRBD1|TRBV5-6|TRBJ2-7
CASSNRTGITYEQYF
TGTGCCAGCAGTAACCGGACAGGGATCACCTACGAGCAGTACTTC
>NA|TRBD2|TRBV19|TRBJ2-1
CASSVQGLAGGNEQFF
TGTGCCAGTAGTGTTCAGGGACTAGCGGGAGGCAATGAGCAGTTCTTC
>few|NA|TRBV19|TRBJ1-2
CASSIAAAGGSYTF
TGTGCCAGTAGTATAGCGGCGGCGGGGGGAAGCTACACCTTC
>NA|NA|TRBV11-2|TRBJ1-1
CASSEDSSPEAFF
TGTGCCAGCAGCGAAGACAGTTCCCCTGAAGCTTTCTTT
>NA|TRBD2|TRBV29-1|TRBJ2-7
CSVLVWASGRGWGYEQYF
TGCAGCGTTCTGGTGTGGGCTAGCGGGAGGGGCTGGGGGTACGAGCAGTACTTC
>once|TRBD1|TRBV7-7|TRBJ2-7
CASSPSRDSYEQYF
TGTGCCAGCAGTCCTAGCCGGGACAGCTACGAGCAGTACTTC
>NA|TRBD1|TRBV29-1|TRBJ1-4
CSAVGQGSGEKLFF
TGCAGCGCCGTTGGACAGGGTAGCGGTGAAAAACTGTTTTTT
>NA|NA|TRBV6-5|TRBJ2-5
CASSYSDSQETQYF
TGTGCCAGCAGTTACTCCGACAGTCAAGAGACCCAGTACTTC
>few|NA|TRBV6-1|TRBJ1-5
CASSEALAGEQPQHF
TGTGCCAGCAGTGAAGCTCTCGCAGGGGAACAGCCCCAGCATTTT
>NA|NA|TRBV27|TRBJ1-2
CASRPSGTYGYTF
TGTGCCAGCAGACCATCTGGGACCTATGGCTACACCTTC
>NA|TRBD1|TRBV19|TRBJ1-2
CASSQTGTGGGGYTF
TGTGCCAGTAGCCAAACCGGGACAGGGGGAGGAGGCTACACCTTC
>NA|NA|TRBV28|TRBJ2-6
CASSSPSSGANVLTF
TGTGCCAGCAGTAGCCCGAGCTCTGGGGCCAACGTCCTGACTTTC
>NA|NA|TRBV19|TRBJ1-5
CASNLGTGQPQHF
TGTGCCAGTAATTTGGGAACAGGCCAGCCCCAGCATTTT
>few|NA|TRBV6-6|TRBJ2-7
CASSYSTRTRAEQYF
TGTGCCAGCAGTTACTCGACCCGGACTCGTGCCGAGCAGTACTTC
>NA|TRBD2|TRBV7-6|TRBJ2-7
CASSAAGVPSYEQYF
TGTGCCAGCAGCGCAGCGGGAGTGCCTTCCTACGAGCAGTACTTC
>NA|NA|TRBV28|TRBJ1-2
CASRDYGYTF
TGTGCCAGCAGGGATTATGGCTACACCTTC
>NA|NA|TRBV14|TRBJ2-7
CASSQNSDEQYF
TGTGCCAGCAGCCAAAATTCAGACGAGCAGTACTTC
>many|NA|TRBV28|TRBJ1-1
CASSSSRLGGNTEAFF
TGTGCCAGCAGTTCAAGCAGGTTGGGGGGGAACACTGAAGCTTTCTTT
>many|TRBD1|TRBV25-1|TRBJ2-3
CASSELGTGEADTQYF
TGTGCCAGCAGTGAACTCGGGACAGGGGAGGCGGATACGCAGTATTTT
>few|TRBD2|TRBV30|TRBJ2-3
CAWRGTSGNTDTQYF
TGTGCCTGGAGGGGTACTAGCGGGAACACAGATACGCAGTATTTT